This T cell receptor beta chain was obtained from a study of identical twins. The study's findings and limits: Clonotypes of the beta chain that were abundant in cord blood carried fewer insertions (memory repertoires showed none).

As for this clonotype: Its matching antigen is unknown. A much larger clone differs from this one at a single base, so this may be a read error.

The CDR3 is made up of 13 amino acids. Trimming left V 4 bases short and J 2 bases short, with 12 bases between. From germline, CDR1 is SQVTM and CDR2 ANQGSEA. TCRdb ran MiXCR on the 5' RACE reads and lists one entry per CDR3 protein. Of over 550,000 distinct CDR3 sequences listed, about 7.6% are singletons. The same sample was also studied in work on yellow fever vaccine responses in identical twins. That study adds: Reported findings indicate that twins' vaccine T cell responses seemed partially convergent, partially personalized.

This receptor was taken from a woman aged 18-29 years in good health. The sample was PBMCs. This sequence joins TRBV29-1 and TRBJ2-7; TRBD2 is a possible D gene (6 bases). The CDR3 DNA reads TGCAGCGTTGGGGCTAGCGACACCTACGAGCAGTACTTC. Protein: CSVGASDTYEQYF.